This T cell receptor beta chain was recorded in a study of blood T cells in healthy people across ages. The table lists this clonotype with a few counts. For the second PCR, which ran for about 7 to 11 cycles, a sample-barcoded 5' primer and a J-beta primer mix were used. Through a template-switch adaptor with 12 random nucleotides, each cDNA molecule received a tag. TCRdb analysed the 5' RACE reads with MiXCR anew, one entry per CDR3 protein. Altogether about 1.6 million distinct CDR3 sequences are present, 30% to 35% being singletons, with the ten largest covering around 11%. This CDR3 is 14 amino acids long. V lost 2 bases and J lost 3, with 10 bases in between. Germline CDR1 MNHEY, CDR2 SMNVEV (reference sequence).

V usage is TRBV27 and J usage is TRBJ1-1; D perhaps matches TRBD1 (6 bases). Sequencing used blood. This TCR was sampled from a woman aged 25 to 39 in good health. CDR3 loop: CASSLTQGYTEAFF. In DNA form, the CDR3 reads TGTGCCAGCAGTTTAACACAGGGCTACACTGAAGCTTTCTTT.